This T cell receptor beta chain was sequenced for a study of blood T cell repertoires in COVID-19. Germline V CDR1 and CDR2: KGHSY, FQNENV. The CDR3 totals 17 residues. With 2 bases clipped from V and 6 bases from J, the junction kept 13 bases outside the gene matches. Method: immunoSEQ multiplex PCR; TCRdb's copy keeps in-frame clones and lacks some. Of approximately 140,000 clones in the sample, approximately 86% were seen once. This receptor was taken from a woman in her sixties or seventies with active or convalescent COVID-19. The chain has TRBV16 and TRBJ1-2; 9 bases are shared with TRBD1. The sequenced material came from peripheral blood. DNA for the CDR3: TGTGCCAGCAGCCAAACCGCTATTAGGACAGGGGATAATGGCTACACCTTC. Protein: CASSQTAIRTGDNGYTF.